This T cell receptor beta chain stems from a study of technical replicates of blood from several donors. This CDR3 spans 14 amino acids. The V and J ends lost 4 bases and 3 bases respectively, with 13 bases between them. Germline-derived CDR1 and CDR2 are SGDLS and YYNGEE. Clones were sequenced by immunoSEQ multiplex PCR, and TCRdb holds only the in-frame ones, with some missing. Of tens of thousands of clones listed, roughly 95% are singletons. Sample: T cells isolated from PBMCs. The V call is TRBV9, the J call TRBJ1-2; D is undetermined. The origin of this receptor is a human donor in good health. The CDR3 loop is CASSQDGGDYGYTF. The CDR3 nucleotides are TGTGCCAGCAGCCAGGATGGAGGCGACTATGGCTACACCTTC.